The 9 T cell receptor beta chains below were found in one sample sequenced in a study of low-dose radiotherapy and immunotherapy resistance in tumors. First-strand cDNA used TRAV- and TRBV-specific primers, covering alpha and beta chains. TCRs underwent about 22 PCR cycles of amplification with a constant-region primer and V-primer adapter. TCRdb used MiXCR to reprocess the reads, holding one entry per CDR3 protein. The repertoire holds fewer than 90,000 distinct CDR3 sequences, around 29% seen once, with around 10% in the top ten. Time point of the sample: before trial treatment. Material: PBMCs, obtained before treatment. Receptors were obtained from a female donor with ovarian cancer.

In its sample, this clonotype was seen many times. The chain joins TRBV14 to TRBJ2-7; TRBD1 agrees at 8 bases. V was clipped by 4 bases and J by 6 bases; unmatched bases: 2. Germline V gives CDR1 SGHDN, CDR2 FVKESK. The CDR3 contains 12 residues. DNA for the CDR3: TGTGCCAGCAGCCCGACAGGGGTCGAGCAGTACTTC. Residues: CASSPTGVEQYF. The whole variable domain, filled in from reference TRBV14 and TRBJ2-7, reads EAGVTQFPSHSVIEKGQTVTLRCDPISGHDNLYWYRRVMGKEIKFLLHFVKESKQDESGMPNNRFLAERTGGTYSTLKVQPAELEDSGVYFCASSPTGVEQYFGPGTRLTVT.

The table lists this clonotype with many counts. The V and J genes are TRBV20-1 and TRBJ2-1; D remains ambiguous. The germline CDR1 and CDR2 sequences are DFQATT and SNEGSKA (reference sequence). The V gene lost 4 bases and the J gene lost 6 bases, with 10 bases spanning the gap. CDR3 size: 12 residues. The CDR3 sequence is CSAKSVTNEQFF. The CDR3 nucleotides read TGCAGTGCTAAGTCCGTGACCAATGAGCAGTTCTTC.

This clonotype was observed many times. The chain combines TRBV21-1 with TRBJ1-1; no check of the table's D call, TRBD1, against the DNA was made. TRBV21-1 is labeled a pseudogene. The CDR3 runs to 18 residues. CDR3 nucleotides: TGTGCCAGCAGCAAAAGCCGTTTAGGGACAGCCAGGAACACTGAAGCTTTCTTT. It is translated as CASSKSRLGTARNTEAFF.

The gene calls are TRBV7-8 and TRBJ2-7; TRBD2 matches at 7 bases. The germline gives CDR1 SGHVS, CDR2 FQNEAQ. The trim removed 8 bases at V and 4 bases at J, leaving 20 bases unmatched. The CDR3 consists of 17 residues. This chain's CDR3 is CASGGGSFKRANYEQYF. The CDR3 DNA follows: TGTGCCAGCGGGGGGGGGTCCTTTAAGCGGGCCAATTACGAGCAGTACTTC.

This clonotype was seen only a few times. This chain joins TRBV1 and TRBJ2-1; the table's D call TRBD2 went unverified against the DNA. TRBV1 constitutes a pseudogene. The CDR3 contains 18 residues. The CDR3 bases are TGCGCCAGCAGCCAACGGACTAGCGGGGGGTACCCCCTCAATGAGCAGTTCTTC. Its translation: CASSQRTSGGYPLNEQFF.

Of note for this clonotype: This likely reflects a read error, since a far larger clone is one base away. The J gene is TRBJ2-7, the V gene TRBV2; 9 bases fit TRBD2. The V gene end was trimmed by 6 bases and the J gene end by 2 bases; junction bases not matched to a gene: 8. Germline V gene lookup returns CDR1 SNHLY and CDR2 FYNNEI. This CDR3 contains 15 residues. The CDR3 DNA reads TGTGCCAGCAGCTTAGTACTAGCGGGTACCTACGAGCAGTACTTC. This codes for CASSLVLAGTYEQYF.

This clonotype was found a few times. The rearrangement links TRBV6-1 to TRBJ2-7; D might be TRBD2 (5 bases). The CDR3 is 15 amino acids. CDR1 is MNHNS, CDR2 SASEGT, per germline. V was cut by 0 bases and J by 2 bases, with 11 bases left in between. The CDR3 is CASSEAPGYPYEQYF. As DNA, the CDR3 is TGTGCCAGCAGTGAAGCCCCGGGGTATCCCTACGAGCAGTACTTC.

A single count supports this clonotype. A far bigger clonotype differs at one base, so this is likely a read error. The chain uses TRBV5-4 and TRBJ2-4; 9 bases line up with TRBD2. This CDR3 is 15 amino acids long. Germline V gene data show CDR1 as SGHNT and CDR2 as YYREEE (reference sequence). V shed 0 bases and J 13 bases; nucleotides not matched to a gene: 11. The CDR3 DNA reads as TGTGCCAGCAGCTTGGCTAGCGGGGCGGTAAATGAGCAGTACTTC. This encodes CASSLASGAVNEQYF.

The rearrangement uses TRBV6-2 or TRBV6-3 and TRBJ2-1, with 7 bases identical to TRBD2. Germline CDR1 and CDR2: MNHEY and SVGEGT. The CDR3 loop spans 13 amino acids. J gave up 6 bases and V 3 bases, and 2 bases lay outside the gene matches. DNA of the CDR3: TGTGCCAGCAGTTATCGGGAGGTCAATGAGCAGTTCTTC. Its protein is CASSYREVNEQFF.